A single sample gave rise to the 3 T cell receptor beta chains below, sequenced in a study of CD8+ T cells in alopecia areata. The sample's treatment: oral pan-JAK inhibitor, 5-10 mg twice daily. RNA was extracted and reverse transcribed into cDNA as the sequencing template. The repertoire was sequenced with immunoSEQ multiplex PCR; TCRdb's copy has only in-frame clones and lacks some. The sample has about 220,000 clones; around three fifths are singletons. Specimen: CD4+ T cells sorted from blood, collected at week 4, from a patient treated with tofacitinib. The receptors originated from a human donor with alopecia areata.

This sequence joins TRBV5-1 and TRBJ2-3; D not certain. CDR1 and CDR2 from the germline V gene are SGHRS and YFSETQ. Trimming left V 3 bases short and J 6 bases short, with 8 bases between. CDR3 length: 12 amino acids. The CDR3 region is CASSSQGDTQYF. The CDR3 coding sequence is TGCGCCAGCAGCTCCCAAGGGGATACGCAGTATTTT.

The chain couples TRBV27 to TRBJ2-1, with 10 bases that match TRBD2. Per germline, CDR1 MNHEY and CDR2 SMNVEV (reference sequence). There are 17 residues in the CDR3. V shed 3 bases and J 8 bases; nucleotides not matched to a gene: 13. The CDR3, as DNA: TGTGCCAGCAGTTTGGGTATTTTCAGCGGGGGGGGCGATGAGCAGTTCTTC. Translated, it gives CASSLGIFSGGGDEQFF.

The chain employs TRBV5-1 and TRBJ2-1; TRBD1 matches at 9 bases. Trimming took 0 bases from V and 15 from J; bases not matched to a gene: 7. Germline assignment: CDR1 SGHRS and CDR2 YFSETQ. The CDR3 is 13 amino acids. CDR3 nucleotide sequence: TGCGCCAGCAGCTTGGAATGGACAGGGGAGTGGTTCTTC. Encoded protein: CASSLEWTGEWFF. Variable domain in full (rest from reference TRBV5-1 and TRBJ2-1): KAGVTQTPRYLIKTRGQQVTLSCSPISGHRSVSWYQQTPGQGLQFLFEYFSETQRNKGNFPGRFSGRQFSNSRSEMNVSTLELGDSALYLCASSLEWTGEWFFGPGTRLTVL.